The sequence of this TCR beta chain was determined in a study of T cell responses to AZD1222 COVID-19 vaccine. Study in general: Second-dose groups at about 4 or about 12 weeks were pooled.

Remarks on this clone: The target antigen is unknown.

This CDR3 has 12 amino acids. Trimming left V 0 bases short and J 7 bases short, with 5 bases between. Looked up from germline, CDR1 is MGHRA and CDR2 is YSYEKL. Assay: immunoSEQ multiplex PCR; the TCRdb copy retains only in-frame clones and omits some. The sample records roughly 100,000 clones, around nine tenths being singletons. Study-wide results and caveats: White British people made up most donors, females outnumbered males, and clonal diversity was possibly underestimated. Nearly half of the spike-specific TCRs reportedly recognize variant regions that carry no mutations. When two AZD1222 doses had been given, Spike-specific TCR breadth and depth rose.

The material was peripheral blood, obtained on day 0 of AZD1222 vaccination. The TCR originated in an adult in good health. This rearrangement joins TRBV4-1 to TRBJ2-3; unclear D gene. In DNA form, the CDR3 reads TGCGCCAGCAGCCAAGAGGGGAATACGCAGTATTTT. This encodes CASSQEGNTQYF.